The rows below give T cell receptor beta chains drawn from one sample of a study of PD-1 blockade in classical Hodgkin lymphoma. Here immunoSEQ multiplex PCR was the method, and the copy in TCRdb shows in-frame clones only, minus some. The top ten clones hold approximately 20% of a sample with roughly 42,000 clones, over 60% of them seen once. This material consisted of peripheral blood mononuclear cells (PBMCs), taken at baseline. These receptor sequences come from a human donor with classical Hodgkin lymphoma. The CDR3 runs from the conserved cysteine through the conserved F or W. A D gene is named only where the DNA matches it firmly. The size of a clone is reported for some rows only, either as once, few or many, or as a class for expanded clones.

j_call,cdr3_length,clone_size,d_call,v_call,cdr3_aa,cdr3_nt
TRBJ2-2,16,-,-,TRBV9,CASSVSTGLNTGELFF,TGTGCCAGCAGCGTATCGACAGGACTGAACACCGGGGAGCTGTTTTTT
TRBJ2-5,16,-,TRBD2,TRBV5-1,CASSLVGSGAQETQYF,TGCGCCAGCAGCTTGGTGGGTAGCGGGGCCCAAGAGACCCAGTACTTC
TRBJ1-6,15,-,-,TRBV11-2,CASSFGRSFGSPLHF,TGTGCCAGCAGCTTTGGGAGGTCCTTTGGGTCACCCCTCCACTTT
TRBJ1-2,15,-,TRBD1,TRBV6-5,CASSYSLDRGKGYTF,TGTGCCAGCAGTTACTCCCTGGACAGGGGAAAGGGCTACACCTTC
TRBJ1-1,18,-,TRBD1,TRBV28,CASSDLPGQGQGDTEAFF,TGTGCCAGCAGTGACCTCCCGGGACAGGGCCAGGGGGACACTGAAGCTTTCTTT
TRBJ1-2,14,-,-,TRBV6-1,CASSKGVSNYGYTF,TGTGCCAGCTCAAAAGGGGTCTCCAACTATGGCTACACCTTC
TRBJ2-1,15,many,-,TRBV10-3,CAISPRDGKNNEQFF,TGTGCCATCAGTCCCCGGGACGGAAAGAACAATGAGCAGTTCTTC
TRBJ1-1,15,few,TRBD1,TRBV28,CASIGLGTANTEAFF,TGTGCCAGCATTGGCCTAGGGACAGCCAACACTGAAGCTTTCTTT
TRBJ2-2,15,once,-,TRBV27,CASSLSPRVTGELFF,TGTGCCAGCAGTTTATCCCCCAGGGTAACCGGGGAGCTGTTTTTT
TRBJ1-2,12,-,-,TRBV9,CASSPEGGGYTF,TGTGCCAGCAGCCCCGAGGGGGGCGGCTACACCTTC
TRBJ1-2,15,-,-,TRBV6-5,CASRRGGGANYGYTF,TGTGCCAGCAGGCGGGGAGGGGGAGCTAACTATGGCTACACCTTC
TRBJ2-1,15,-,-,TRBV28,CASRPDMPSYNEQFF,TGTGCCAGCAGGCCCGACATGCCATCCTACAATGAGCAGTTCTTC
TRBJ1-2,15,-,-,TRBV19,CASSIGGRGTGGYTF,TGTGCCAGTAGTATAGGCGGCAGGGGAACGGGTGGCTACACCTTC
TRBJ2-1,15,-,-,TRBV7-3,CASSLKGSSYNEQFF,TGTGCCAGCAGCTTAAAGGGCAGCTCCTACAATGAGCAGTTCTTC
TRBJ2-3,13,-,TRBD1,TRBV29-1,CSVTGDLTDTQYF,TGCAGCGTGACAGGGGACCTCACAGATACGCAGTATTTT
TRBJ2-3,15,-,-,TRBV7-9,CASSPAAGQVDTQYF,TGTGCCAGCAGCCCTGCGGCGGGTCAGGTGGATACGCAGTATTTT
TRBJ2-1,15,-,TRBD2,TRBV9,CASSRSPSGSNEQFF,TGTGCCAGCTCCCGATCTCCTAGCGGGAGTAATGAGCAGTTCTTC
TRBJ2-1,14,-,-,TRBV9,CASSGSGTYNEQFF,TGTGCCAGCAGCGGTAGCGGAACCTACAATGAGCAGTTCTTC
TRBJ1-2,15,few,TRBD1,TRBV19,CASSMPRDRPYGYTF,TGTGCCAGTAGTATGCCCCGGGACAGACCCTATGGCTACACCTTC
TRBJ1-1,13,-,-,TRBV11-2,CASSSLLNTEAFF,TGTGCCAGCAGCTCCCTCCTGAACACTGAAGCTTTCTTT
TRBJ1-1,15,few,-,TRBV6-5,CASSLRGPGIAEAFF,TGTGCCAGCAGCTTACGTGGGCCAGGGATCGCTGAAGCTTTCTTT
TRBJ2-4,13,-,-,TRBV7-9,CASSLPPGNIQYF,TGTGCCAGCAGCTTACCACCCGGAAACATTCAGTACTTC
TRBJ2-1,16,-,TRBD2,TRBV11-2,CASSLVPSGPYNEQFF,TGTGCCAGCAGCTTAGTCCCTAGCGGGCCCTACAATGAGCAGTTCTTC
TRBJ1-2,16,-,-,TRBV30,CAWSLRSLITNYGYTF,TGTGCCTGGAGCTTAAGGTCTTTAATTACTAACTATGGCTACACCTTC
TRBJ1-1,14,-,-,TRBV7-9,CASSLQGLDTEAFF,TGTGCCAGCAGCCTTCAGGGGTTGGACACTGAAGCTTTCTTT
TRBJ2-1,14,-,-,TRBV11-2,CASSFLGGHNEQFF,TGTGCCAGCAGCTTTCTCGGGGGTCACAATGAGCAGTTCTTC
TRBJ1-6,17,-,TRBD1,TRBV9,CASSVAPGTGGNSPLHF,TGTGCCAGCAGCGTAGCGCCTGGGACAGGGGGGAATTCACCCCTCCACTTT
TRBJ2-1,14,-,-,TRBV5-6,CASSLGGGDNEQFF,TGTGCCAGCAGCTTAGGAGGGGGTGACAATGAGCAGTTCTTC
TRBJ2-3,13,-,-,TRBV28,CASDLRGTDTQYF,TGTGCCAGCGATCTGAGGGGCACAGATACGCAGTATTTT
TRBJ2-3,14,few,-,TRBV30,CAWSVSGSTDTQYF,TGTGCCTGGAGTGTTAGTGGGAGCACAGATACGCAGTATTTT
TRBJ1-4,15,-,TRBD1,TRBV7-9,CASSLGDSKNEKLFF,TGTGCCAGCAGCTTAGGGGACAGTAAAAATGAAAAACTGTTTTTT
TRBJ1-4,12,-,-,TRBV28,CASSLGFGGLFF,TGTGCCAGCAGTTTAGGCTTTGGGGGACTGTTTTTT
TRBJ2-4,13,-,-,TRBV7-9,CASSLAERDIQYF,TGTGCCAGCAGCTTGGCAGAGCGGGACATTCAGTACTTC
TRBJ2-7,16,-,TRBD2,TRBV6-5,CASSYSMLAGIYEQYF,TGTGCCAGCAGTTACTCGATGCTAGCGGGGATCTACGAGCAGTACTTC
TRBJ1-5,15,few,-,TRBV28,CASSLLPGGNQPQHF,TGTGCCAGCAGTCTATTACCGGGGGGCAATCAGCCCCAGCATTTT
TRBJ2-4,17,-,-,TRBV19,CASSMTWQGMAKNIQYF,TGTGCCAGTAGTATGACTTGGCAGGGGATGGCCAAAAACATTCAGTACTTC
TRBJ2-5,14,-,-,TRBV11-2,CASSGGRVQETQYF,TGTGCCAGCAGCGGTGGGCGGGTCCAAGAGACCCAGTACTTC
TRBJ2-3,15,-,-,TRBV5-1,CASSLRTAEADTQYF,TGCGCCAGCAGCCTACGGACCGCCGAGGCCGATACGCAGTATTTT
TRBJ2-1,15,once,TRBD2,TRBV6-1,CASILLAGMINEQFF,TGTGCCAGCATCCTTCTAGCGGGAATGATAAATGAGCAGTTCTTC
TRBJ2-1,17,-,-,TRBV7-2,CASSLDFSKGGSNEQFF,TGTGCCAGCAGCTTAGACTTTAGCAAAGGAGGTTCCAATGAGCAGTTCTTC
TRBJ2-7,16,-,TRBD2,TRBV7-2,CASSRRGSGSSYEQYF,TGTGCCAGCAGCCGCCGGGGTAGCGGGAGCTCCTACGAGCAGTACTTC
TRBJ2-7,15,-,-,TRBV10-3,CAISEPGTQPYEQYF,TGTGCCATCAGTGAGCCGGGGACACAACCCTACGAGCAGTACTTC
TRBJ1-4,16,-,TRBD1,TRBV7-8,CASSLPQTGGNEKLFF,TGTGCCAGCAGCTTACCCCAGACAGGGGGGAATGAAAAACTGTTTTTT
TRBJ2-5,14,many,TRBD1,TRBV27,CASRSRDREETQYF,TGTGCCAGCAGGTCCCGGGACAGGGAAGAGACCCAGTACTTC
TRBJ2-1,16,few,TRBD2,TRBV30,CAWSVLLAGGYNEQFF,TGTGCCTGGAGTGTACTCCTAGCGGGGGGCTACAATGAGCAGTTCTTC
TRBJ1-1,13,-,-,TRBV6-5,CATSTAGSTEAFF,TGTGCCACCTCGACGGCGGGTTCTACTGAAGCTTTCTTT
TRBJ1-3,14,-,-,TRBV29-1,CSVQVQGTGNTIYF,TGCAGCGTTCAAGTACAGGGCACTGGAAACACCATATATTTT
TRBJ1-2,12,medium-sized,-,TRBV7-2,CASSSQGGGYTF,TGTGCCAGCAGCTCACAGGGTGGTGGCTACACCTTC
TRBJ1-2,13,-,TRBD1,TRBV5-6,CASSLGQDRGYTF,TGTGCCAGCAGCTTGGGACAGGACAGGGGCTACACCTTC